This T cell receptor beta chain was obtained from a study of T cell repertoires in cytomegalovirus infection. Study at large: Selection of CMV epitopes for the study included recently identified HLA-C-restricted and well-studied HLA-B-restricted ones. Public TCR beta signatures were indicative of both CMV infection and a matching HLA type.

TCRdb redid the calling of the reads with MiXCR, one entry per CDR3 protein. The data hold about 500,000 distinct CDR3 sequences, with roughly a third observed a single time. Broader study findings: HLA-C-restricted CMV clonotypes gave the most frequent clonotype in two of eight donors.

The CDR3 loop spans 12 amino acids. V dropped 3 bases and J dropped 7 bases, with 12 bases sitting between them. Germline CDR1 reads SQVTM; CDR2 reads ANQGSEA. Concerning this clonotype itself: The antigen is not known.

The receptor was isolated from a human donor in good health (CMV status not recorded). Some clones in this sample may be carry-over from other donors' samples. The chain links TRBV29-1 to TRBJ1-2, with a weak D call TRBD1 (6 bases). Sequences were derived from cultured PBMCs, sampled from culture after CMV antigen stimulation. The CDR3 reads CSVEQGRFGYTF. DNA of the CDR3: TGCAGCGTTGAGCAGGGGAGATTTGGCTACACCTTC.